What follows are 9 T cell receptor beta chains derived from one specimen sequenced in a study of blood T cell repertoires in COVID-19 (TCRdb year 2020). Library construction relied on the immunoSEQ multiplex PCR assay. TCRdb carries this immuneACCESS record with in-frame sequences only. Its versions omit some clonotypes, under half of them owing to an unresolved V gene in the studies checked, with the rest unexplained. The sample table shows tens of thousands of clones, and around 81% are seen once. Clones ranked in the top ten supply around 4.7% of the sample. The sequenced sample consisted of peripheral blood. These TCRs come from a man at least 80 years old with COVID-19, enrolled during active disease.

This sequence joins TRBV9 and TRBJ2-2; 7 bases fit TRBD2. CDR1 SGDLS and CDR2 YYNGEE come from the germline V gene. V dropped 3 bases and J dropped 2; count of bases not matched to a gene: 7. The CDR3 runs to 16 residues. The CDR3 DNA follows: TGTGCCAGCAGCGGTAGCGGGCGGCGAAACACCGGGGAGCTGTTTTTT. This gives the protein CASSGSGRRNTGELFF.

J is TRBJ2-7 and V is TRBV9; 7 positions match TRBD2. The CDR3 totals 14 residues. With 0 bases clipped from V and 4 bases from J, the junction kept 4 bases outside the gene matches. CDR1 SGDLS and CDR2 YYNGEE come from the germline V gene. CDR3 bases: TGTGCCAGCAGCGTAGACGGGGGGTTTTACGAGCAGTACTTC. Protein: CASSVDGGFYEQYF.

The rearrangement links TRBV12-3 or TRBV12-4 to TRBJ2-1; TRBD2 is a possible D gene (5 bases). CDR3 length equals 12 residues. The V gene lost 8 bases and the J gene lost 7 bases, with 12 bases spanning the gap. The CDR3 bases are TGTGCCAGCTCCCTCGGGGTTAATGAGCAGTTCTTC. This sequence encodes CASSLGVNEQFF.

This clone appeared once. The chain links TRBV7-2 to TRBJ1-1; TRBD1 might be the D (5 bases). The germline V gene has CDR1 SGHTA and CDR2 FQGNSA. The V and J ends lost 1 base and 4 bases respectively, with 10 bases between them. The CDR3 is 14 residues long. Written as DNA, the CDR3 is TGTGCCAGCAGCTTAGAGGGGAGGATCACTGAAGCTTTCTTT. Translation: CASSLEGRITEAFF.

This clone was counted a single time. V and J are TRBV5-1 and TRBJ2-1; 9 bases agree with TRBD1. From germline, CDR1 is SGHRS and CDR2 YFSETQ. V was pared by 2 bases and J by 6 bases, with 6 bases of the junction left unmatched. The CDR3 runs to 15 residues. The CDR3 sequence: CASSLGTGSINEQFF. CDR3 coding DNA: TGCGCCAGCAGCTTAGGGACAGGGTCCATCAATGAGCAGTTCTTC.

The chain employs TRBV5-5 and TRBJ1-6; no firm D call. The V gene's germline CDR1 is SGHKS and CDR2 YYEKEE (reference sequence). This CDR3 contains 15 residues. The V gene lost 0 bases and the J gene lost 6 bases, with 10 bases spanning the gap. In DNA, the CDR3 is TGTGCCAGCAGCTTGGGGGCAGCGGTTAATTCACCCCTCCACTTT. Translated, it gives CASSLGAAVNSPLHF. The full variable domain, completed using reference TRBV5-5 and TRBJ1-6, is DAGVTQSPTHLIKTRGQQVTLRCSPISGHKSVSWYQQVLGQGPQFIFQYYEKEERGRGNFPDRFSARQFPNYSSELNVNALLLGDSALYLCASSLGAAVNSPLHFGNGTRLTVT.

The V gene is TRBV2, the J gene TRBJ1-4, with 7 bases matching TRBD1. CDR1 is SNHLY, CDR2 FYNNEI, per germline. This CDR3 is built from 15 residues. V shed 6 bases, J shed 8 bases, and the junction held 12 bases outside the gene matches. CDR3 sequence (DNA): TGTGCCAGCAGCGGTAGACAGGGTGAAATCGAAAAACTGTTTTTT. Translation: CASSGRQGEIEKLFF.

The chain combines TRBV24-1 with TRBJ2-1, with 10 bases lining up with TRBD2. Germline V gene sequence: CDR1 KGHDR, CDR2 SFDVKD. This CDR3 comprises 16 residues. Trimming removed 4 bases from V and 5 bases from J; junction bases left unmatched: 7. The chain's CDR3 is CATSDPLAGPNNEQFF. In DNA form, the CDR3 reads TGTGCCACCAGTGACCCACTAGCGGGACCTAACAATGAGCAGTTCTTC.

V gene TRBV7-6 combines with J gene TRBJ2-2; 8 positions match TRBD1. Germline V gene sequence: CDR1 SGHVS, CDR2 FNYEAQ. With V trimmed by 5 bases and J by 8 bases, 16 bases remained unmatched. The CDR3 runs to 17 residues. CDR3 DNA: TGTGCCAGCAGCCCCCATCCGGGACAGGTCTCCTTTGGGGAGCTGTTTTTT. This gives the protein CASSPHPGQVSFGELFF.